The 13 T cell receptor beta chains given below trace back to one sample, sequenced in a study of identical twins. TCRdb passed the 5' RACE reads through MiXCR, listing each CDR3 protein once. The sample yields around 650,000 distinct CDR3 sequences, 7.1% seen once. Separately, the same data were catalogued under a study of yellow fever vaccine responses in identical twins.

Sample: PBMCs. The receptors stem from a woman under 30 in good health.

This rearrangement joins TRBV10-3 to TRBJ2-7, with D perhaps TRBD2 (5 bases). The CDR3 is 16 amino acids. Germline loops: CDR1 ENHRY, CDR2 SYGVKD. Between the trimmed V and J ends, which lost 2 bases and 1 base, there was a span of 15 bases. CDR3 sequence: CAISERLGESSYEQYF. In nucleotides, the CDR3 is TGTGCCATCAGTGAGAGACTTGGGGAGTCGTCCTACGAGCAGTACTTC.

This clonotype was seen only a few times. V gene TRBV6-5 combines with J gene TRBJ1-4, with D uncertain. V was clipped by 2 bases and J by 6 bases, with 10 bases between them. The CDR3 runs 14 residues. The germline V gene has CDR1 MNHEY and CDR2 SVGAGI. In DNA, the CDR3 is TGTGCCAGCAGTTACGACGGTAATCATGAAAAACTGTTTTTT. This gives the protein CASSYDGNHEKLFF.

This clonotype has just a few counts. This chain uses TRBV7-6 with TRBJ2-1; TRBD1 matches 9 bases. J gave up 7 bases and V 5 bases, and 9 bases lay outside the gene matches. The CDR3 consists of 15 residues. Germline lookup yields CDR1 SGHVS and CDR2 FNYEAQ. This chain's CDR3 is CASSPGTGWNNEQFF. The DNA for the CDR3 is TGTGCCAGCAGCCCCGGGACAGGGTGGAATAATGAGCAGTTCTTC. Using reference TRBV7-6 and TRBJ2-1 for the parts outside the CDR3, the full variable domain is GAGVSQSPRYKVTKRGQDVALRCDPISGHVSLYWYRQALGQGPEFLTYFNYEAQQDKSGLPNDRFSAERPEGSISTLTIQRTEQRDSAMYRCASSPGTGWNNEQFFGPGTRLTVL.

At least ten counts were recorded for this clonotype. The V and J genes are TRBV5-1 and TRBJ1-1; D gene uncertain. V lost 2 bases to trimming and J lost 3 bases, with 11 bases between them. The germline gives CDR1 SGHRS, CDR2 YFSETQ. The CDR3 covers 14 residues. CDR3 region: CASSLRFGDTEAFF. CDR3 nucleotides: TGCGCCAGCAGCTTAAGATTTGGGGACACTGAAGCTTTCTTT. Combining the CDR3 with reference TRBV5-1 and TRBJ1-1 gives the whole variable domain KAGVTQTPRYLIKTRGQQVTLSCSPISGHRSVSWYQQTPGQGLQFLFEYFSETQRNKGNFPGRFSGRQFSNSRSEMNVSTLELGDSALYLCASSLRFGDTEAFFGQGTRLTVV.

This clonotype was seen only a few times. The chain links TRBV5-6 to TRBJ2-7; D unclear. The CDR3 has 12 residues. V lost 0 bases, J lost 4 bases, and 5 bases lay in between. The germline gives CDR1 SGHDT, CDR2 YYEEEE. The CDR3 nucleotides are TGTGCCAGCAGCTTGGCCTCTTACGAGCAGTACGTC. This translates into CASSLASYEQYV.

The chain carries TRBV10-3 and TRBJ2-3, with 8 bases lining up with TRBD2. The J segment lost 2 bases and the V segment lost 2 bases, leaving 6 bases of the junction unmatched. Germline CDR1 is ENHRY and CDR2 is SYGVKD. The CDR3 is 16 residues long. The CDR3 sequence is CAISERAGALTDTQYF. The DNA for the CDR3 is TGTGCCATCAGTGAGAGAGCGGGGGCCCTCACAGATACGCAGTATTTT.

This chain connects TRBV7-7 to TRBJ2-7; TRBD1 matches 8 bases. CDR1 and CDR2 from the germline V gene are SSHAT and FNYEAQ (reference sequence). The length of the CDR3 is 14 residues. V shed 5 bases and J 0 bases; nucleotides not matched to a gene: 3. The CDR3 is CASSVGQGSYEQYF. CDR3 DNA: TGTGCCAGCAGCGTTGGACAGGGCTCCTACGAGCAGTACTTC. Using reference TRBV7-7 and TRBJ2-7 for the parts outside the CDR3, the full variable domain is GAGVSQSPRYKVTKRGQDVTLRCDPISSHATLYWYQQALGQGPEFLTYFNYEAQPDKSGLPSDRFSAERPEGSISTLTIQRTEQRDSAMYRCASSVGQGSYEQYFGPGTRLTVT.

The rearrangement joins TRBV2 to TRBJ2-3, with D maybe TRBD2 (6 bases). Germline CDR1 is SNHLY and CDR2 is FYNNEI. Trimming cost V 8 bases and J 4 bases, with 19 bases left between them. This CDR3 is built from 15 residues. The CDR3 loop is CASRIGAGNSDTQYF. The DNA for the CDR3 is TGTGCCAGCCGGATCGGGGCGGGGAACTCAGATACGCAGTATTTT. Using reference TRBV2 and TRBJ2-3 for the parts outside the CDR3, the full variable domain is EPEVTQTPSHQVTQMGQEVILRCVPISNHLYFYWYRQILGQKVEFLVSFYNNEISEKSEIFDDQFSVERPDGSNFTLKIRSTKLEDSAMYFCASRIGAGNSDTQYFGPGTRLTVL.

The chain is built from TRBV28 and TRBJ2-3; 7 bases line up with TRBD2. Germline V gene lookup returns CDR1 MDHEN and CDR2 SYDVKM. CDR3 size: 16 residues. Trimming cost V 7 bases and J 2 bases; bases outside gene matches: 12. CDR3 nucleotides: TGTGCCAGCAACGACCGCCCGGGACTAAACACAGATACGCAGTATTTT. Translated, it gives CASNDRPGLNTDTQYF.

This clonotype was counted many times. V and J are TRBV18 and TRBJ2-7, with TRBD2 matching 14 bases. The CDR3 length is 16 residues. The germline V gene has CDR1 KGHSH and CDR2 LQKENI. V shed 3 bases, J shed 6 bases, and the junction held 7 bases outside the gene matches. The CDR3 bases are TGTGCCAGCTCACCCCCGGGACTAGCGGGAGTTTTCGAGCAGTACTTC. Its translation: CASSPPGLAGVFEQYF.

This rearrangement joins TRBV7-2 to TRBJ2-7; D call uncertain. In germline, CDR1 is SGHTA, CDR2 FQGNSA. The CDR3 spans 14 residues. V lost 3 bases to trimming and J lost 3 bases, with 12 bases between them. The CDR3 coding sequence is TGTGCCAGCAGCTTCGCGGTACTGGGCTACGAGCAGTACTTC. Protein product: CASSFAVLGYEQYF.

This clonotype was detected only a few times. The J gene is TRBJ2-5, the V gene TRBV3-1, with a possible D match to TRBD1 (6 bases). The V end lost 3 bases, the J end lost 4 bases, and 9 bases lay between the germline ends. Germline CDR1 reads LGHDT; CDR2 reads YNNKEL (reference sequence). CDR3 length equals 13 residues. The CDR3 DNA reads as TGTGCCAGCAGCCAGAGGACAGCAGAGACCCAGTACTTC. As protein: CASSQRTAETQYF.

This clonotype has ten or more counts. The CDR3 DNA follows: TGTGCCAGCAGCCAAGTCACTAGCGGGAGAGTTATTATGGATGAGCAGTTCTTC. It yields the protein CASSQVTSGRVIMDEQFF. This chain connects TRBV3-1 to TRBJ2-1; 11 positions agree with TRBD2. Germline V CDR1 and CDR2: LGHDT, YNNKEL (reference sequence). This CDR3 region has 18 residues. Unmatched junction bases numbered 13, after V lost 1 base and J lost 8 bases.